This TCR beta chain came from a study of T cell repertoires in ileal Crohn's disease. Study background: Over 30% were active smokers at surgery; median disease duration was roughly 7.9 years. Biopsies of the neoterminal ileum at postoperative colonoscopy form M6 samples. General study results and limits: Endoscopy was done a median approximately 7.4 months after surgery. Compared with CD4 T cells, sorted CD8 cells carried more expanded clones.

Noted time point: neoterminal ileum biopsy at postoperative endoscopy, about 6 months after surgery. Repertoires were generated with immunoSEQ multiplex PCR, while TCRdb's copy carries only in-frame clones and drops some. The sample shows 12,000 or so clones, approximately 85% of them seen only once. Germline V CDR1 and CDR2: SGHRS, YFSETQ. This CDR3 has 17 amino acids. The V segment lost 4 bases and the J segment 3 bases; nucleotides outside the gene matches: 9. With respect to this clone: The antigen is unknown.

The TCR sequence derives from an adult with Crohn's disease. V is TRBV5-1 and J is TRBJ1-4, with 10 positions matching TRBD1. The material sequenced was ileal tissue. The CDR3 here is CASSRGQGVGSNEKLFF. CDR3 nucleotides: TGCGCCAGCAGCCGCGGACAGGGGGTGGGTTCTAATGAAAAACTGTTTTTT.